This TCR beta chain was sequenced in a study of blood T cells in healthy people across ages. The second PCR ran about 6 to 12 cycles with a sample-barcoded 5' primer and J-beta primers. TCRdb reanalysed the 5' RACE reads using MiXCR and keeps one entry per CDR3 protein. Of about 930,000 distinct CDR3 sequences listed, almost 30% are singletons. This clonotype was observed a handful of times. Germline V gene data show CDR1 as SGHAT and CDR2 as FQNNGV. Trimming removed 3 bases from V and 7 bases from J; junction bases left unmatched: 10. This CDR3 has 16 amino acids. The sample was also reused in another study, on T cells of mothers and their children. From that report: Healthy Caucasian mothers, a few in number, and their six children were the donors. Reverse transcription into cDNA received all extracted RNA, at around 1.4 ug per 15 ul. Per mother, over 9 million TCR beta CDR3 reads were obtained; per child, 2.5 million to 3.5 million.

This chain uses TRBV11-2 with TRBJ2-1; 9 positions agree with TRBD2. The sequenced sample was blood. The clonotype originates from a woman aged 40-49 years in good health. The CDR3, as DNA: TGTGCCAGCAGCTTTCATTTTAGCGGGGGTAATAATGAGCAGTTCTTC. Amino acid sequence: CASSFHFSGGNNEQFF.